The sample holds a few counts of the clone carrying this T cell receptor (beta chain). The antigen is unknown. The CDR3 runs to 18 residues. V lost 5 bases and J 0 bases, leaving 22 bases between the germline ends. Germline V gives CDR1 SEHNR, CDR2 FQNEAQ (reference sequence). This entry is derived from a study of blood T cells in healthy people across ages. Study findings and constraints: The unsorted PBMCs prevented any conclusive comparison of naive versus antigen-experienced cells.

PBMCs numbering at least 6.5 million were isolated per sample. Sample-barcoded 5' priming and a J-beta primer mix drove a second PCR of roughly 6 to 12 cycles. TCRdb re-analysed the 5' RACE reads in MiXCR, keeping a single row per CDR3 protein. The sample includes more than 900,000 distinct CDR3 sequences, roughly 24% of them seen just once. The same data also went into a second study, on T cells of mothers and their children. That source adds: The TCR beta CDR3 read count exceeded 9.5 million for each mother and was around 3.1 million for each child.

The source is a girl aged 2 to 9 in good health. Sequencing input: blood. The J gene is TRBJ1-1, the V gene TRBV7-9; D gene unclear. For the CDR3, the DNA is TGTGCCAGCAGCCCCCTTATAACCTCGGCAGCGGTGAACACTGAAGCTTTCTTT. It encodes CASSPLITSAAVNTEAFF.